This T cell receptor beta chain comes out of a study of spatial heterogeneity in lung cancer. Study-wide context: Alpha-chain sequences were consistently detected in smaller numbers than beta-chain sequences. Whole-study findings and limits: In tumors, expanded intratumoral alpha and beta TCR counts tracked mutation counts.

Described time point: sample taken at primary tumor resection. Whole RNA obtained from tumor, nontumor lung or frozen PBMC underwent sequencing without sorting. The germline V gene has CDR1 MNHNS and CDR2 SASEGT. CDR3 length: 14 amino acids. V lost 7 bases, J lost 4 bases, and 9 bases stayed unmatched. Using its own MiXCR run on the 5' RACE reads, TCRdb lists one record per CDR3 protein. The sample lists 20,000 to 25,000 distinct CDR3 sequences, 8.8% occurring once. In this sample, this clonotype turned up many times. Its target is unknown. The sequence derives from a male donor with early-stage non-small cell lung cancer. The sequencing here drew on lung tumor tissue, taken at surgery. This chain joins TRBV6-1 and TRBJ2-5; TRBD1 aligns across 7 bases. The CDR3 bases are TGTGCCAGCACCCCCGGACAGGTCCGAGAGACCCAGTACTTC. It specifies CASTPGQVRETQYF.